The 8 T cell receptor beta chains below all came from one sample that was sequenced in a study of cytomegalovirus exposure and HLA in healthy donors. Both 60 Vbeta primers and 13 Jbeta primers went into the PCR. The repertoire was sequenced with immunoSEQ multiplex PCR; TCRdb's copy has only in-frame clones and lacks some. The sample shows roughly 110,000 clones, 81% of them seen only once. Material: PBMCs. These receptors came from a man aged 25-45 years in good health and CMV-seronegative.

This chain connects TRBV4-1 to TRBJ2-7; 7 nucleotides line up with TRBD1. The CDR3 consists of 16 residues. The J segment lost 1 base and the V segment lost 1 base, leaving 7 bases of the junction unmatched. Germline V CDR1 and CDR2: MGHRA, YSYEKL. In DNA, the CDR3 is TGCGCCAGCAGCCAAGGGCTCCGGGACAGATCCTACGAGCAGTACTTC. It specifies CASSQGLRDRSYEQYF.

In its sample, this clone was seen once. The chain is built from TRBV15 and TRBJ1-4; no clear D gene. Trimming left V 2 bases short and J 4 bases short, with 5 bases between. CDR1 is LNHNV and CDR2 is YYDKDF in the germline V gene (reference sequence). The CDR3 sequence is 13 residues long. The chain's CDR3 is CATSRLINEKLFF. For the CDR3, the DNA is TGTGCCACCAGCAGATTAATTAATGAAAAACTGTTTTTT.

V and J are TRBV18 and TRBJ2-3; D ambiguous. Per the germline V gene, CDR1 is KGHSH and CDR2 is LQKENI. CDR3 length: 12 amino acids. V was clipped by 5 bases and J by 0 bases, with 3 bases between them. The CDR3 DNA sequence: TGTGCCAGCTCATCTAGCACAGATACGCAGTATTTT. Its protein product is CASSSSTDTQYF.

The rearrangement uses TRBV11-3 and TRBJ2-7; 7 bases are shared with TRBD1. This CDR3 contains 14 residues. V shed 1 base, J shed 3 bases, and the junction held 3 bases outside the gene matches. CDR1 and CDR2 (germline): SGHNT, YENEEA. The CDR3 DNA follows: TGTGCCAGCAGCTTAGGGGGACAGAACTACGAGCAGTACTTC. It yields the protein CASSLGGQNYEQYF.

The chain employs TRBV10-3 and TRBJ2-5, with a weak D call TRBD1 (6 bases). Per germline, CDR1 ENHRY and CDR2 SYGVKD. V was shortened by 3 bases and J by 4 bases, with 9 bases between the two germline ends. CDR3 length: 13 residues. The CDR3 DNA follows: TGTGCCATCAGTGAATACAGGGCAGAGACCCAGTACTTC. This codes for CAISEYRAETQYF.

V and J are TRBV9 and TRBJ2-7; the D gene is possibly TRBD2 (6 bases). CDR1 and CDR2 from the germline V gene are SGDLS and YYNGEE. The V end lost 0 bases, the J end lost 1 base, and 11 bases lay between the germline ends. The CDR3 has 15 residues. In DNA form, the CDR3 reads TGTGCCAGCAGCGTAGGGGGAGGCTTATCCTACGAGCAGTACTTC. Translating it yields CASSVGGGLSYEQYF.

The V call is TRBV6-1, the J call TRBJ2-2; 14 positions match TRBD2. This CDR3 has 15 amino acids. Trimming took 4 bases from V and 6 from J; bases not matched to a gene: 1. Looked up from germline, CDR1 is MNHNS and CDR2 is SASEGT. CDR3 sequence (DNA): TGTGCCAGCAGTGGACTAGCGGGGGGGCCCGGGGAGCTGTTTTTT. Protein: CASSGLAGGPGELFF.

The gene calls are TRBV2 and TRBJ1-6; possible D gene TRBD1, 5 bases. V was trimmed by 6 bases and J by 2 bases, leaving 11 bases between them. The CDR3 loop spans 15 amino acids. Germline CDR1 SNHLY, CDR2 FYNNEI. CDR3 bases: TGTGCCAGCAGGGACCAGGGCACCTATAATTCACCCCTCCACTTT. Amino acids: CASRDQGTYNSPLHF.